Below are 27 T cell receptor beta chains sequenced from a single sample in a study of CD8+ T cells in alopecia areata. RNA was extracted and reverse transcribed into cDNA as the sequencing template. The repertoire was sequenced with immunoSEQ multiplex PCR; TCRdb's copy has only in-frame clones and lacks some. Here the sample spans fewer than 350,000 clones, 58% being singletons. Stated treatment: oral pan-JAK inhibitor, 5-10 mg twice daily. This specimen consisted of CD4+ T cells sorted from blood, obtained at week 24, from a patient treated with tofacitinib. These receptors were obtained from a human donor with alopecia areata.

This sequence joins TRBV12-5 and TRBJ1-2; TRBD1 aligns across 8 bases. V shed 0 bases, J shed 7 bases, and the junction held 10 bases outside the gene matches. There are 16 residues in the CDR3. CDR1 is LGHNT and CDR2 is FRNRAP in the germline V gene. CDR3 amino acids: CASGLVSSTGDPGYTF. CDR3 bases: TGTGCTAGTGGTTTGGTAAGCTCGACAGGGGATCCTGGCTACACCTTC.

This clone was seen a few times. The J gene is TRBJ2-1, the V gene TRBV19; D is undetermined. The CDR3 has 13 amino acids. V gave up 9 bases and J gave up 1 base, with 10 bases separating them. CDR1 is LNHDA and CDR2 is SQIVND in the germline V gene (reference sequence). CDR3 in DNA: TGTGCCAGCCACAGTCATTCCTACAATGAGCAGTTCTTC. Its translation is CASHSHSYNEQFF.

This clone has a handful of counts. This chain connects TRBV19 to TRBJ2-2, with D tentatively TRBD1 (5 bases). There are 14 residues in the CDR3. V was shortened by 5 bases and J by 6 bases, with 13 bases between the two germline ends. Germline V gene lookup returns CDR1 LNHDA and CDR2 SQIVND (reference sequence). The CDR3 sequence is CASSQQDIAGELFF. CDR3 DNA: TGTGCCAGTAGTCAACAGGACATCGCCGGGGAGCTGTTTTTT.

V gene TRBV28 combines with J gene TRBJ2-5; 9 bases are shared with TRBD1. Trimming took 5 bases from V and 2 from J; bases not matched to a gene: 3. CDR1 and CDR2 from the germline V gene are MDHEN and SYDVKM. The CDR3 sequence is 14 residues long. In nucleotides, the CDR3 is TGTGCCAGCAGTCCGGGACAGGGTCAAGAGACCCAGTACTTC. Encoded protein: CASSPGQGQETQYF.

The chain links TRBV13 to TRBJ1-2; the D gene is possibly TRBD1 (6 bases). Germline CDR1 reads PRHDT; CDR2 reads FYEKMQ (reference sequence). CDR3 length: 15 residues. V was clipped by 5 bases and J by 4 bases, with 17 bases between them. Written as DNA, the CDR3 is TGTGCCAGCAGCCCCGGACAGCGCCCTTTCTATGGCTACACCTTC. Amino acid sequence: CASSPGQRPFYGYTF.

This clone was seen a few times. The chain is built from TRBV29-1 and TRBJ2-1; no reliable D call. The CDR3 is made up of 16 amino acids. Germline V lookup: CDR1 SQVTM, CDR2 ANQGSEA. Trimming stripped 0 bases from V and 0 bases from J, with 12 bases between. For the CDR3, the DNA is TGCAGCGTTGAAGATTACGGAGCAAGCTCCTACAATGAGCAGTTCTTC. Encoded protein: CSVEDYGASSYNEQFF.

The DNA of the CDR3 is TGCAGCGAATCACTTCCGGGACAAGTGAACACTGAAGCTTTCTTT. It is translated as CSESLPGQVNTEAFF. The J gene is TRBJ1-1, the V gene TRBV29-1; D is possibly TRBD1 (6 bases). CDR3 length: 15 amino acids. Looked up from germline, CDR1 is SQVTM and CDR2 is ANQGSEA. Trimming cost V 7 bases and J 0 bases, with 18 bases left between them.

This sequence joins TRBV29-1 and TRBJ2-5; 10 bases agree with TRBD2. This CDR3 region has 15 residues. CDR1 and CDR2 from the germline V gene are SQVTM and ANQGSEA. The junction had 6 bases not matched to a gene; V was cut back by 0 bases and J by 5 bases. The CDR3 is CSVEDLLAGKETQYF. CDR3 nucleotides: TGCAGCGTTGAAGATTTACTAGCGGGGAAGGAGACCCAGTACTTC.

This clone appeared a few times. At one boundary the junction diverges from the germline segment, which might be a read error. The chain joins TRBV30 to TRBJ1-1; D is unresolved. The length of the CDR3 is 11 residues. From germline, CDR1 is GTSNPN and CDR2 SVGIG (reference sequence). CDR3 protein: CAWSVAGKSVF. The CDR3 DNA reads TGTGCCTGGAGTGTGGCGGGGAAGAGTGTCTTT.

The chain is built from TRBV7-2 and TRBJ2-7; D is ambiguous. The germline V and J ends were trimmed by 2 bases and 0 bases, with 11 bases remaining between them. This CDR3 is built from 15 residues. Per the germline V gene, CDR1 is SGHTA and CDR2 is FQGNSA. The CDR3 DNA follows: TGTGCCAGCAGCTTAACACAGAGTATCTCCTACGAGCAGTACTTC. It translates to CASSLTQSISYEQYF.

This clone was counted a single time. The chain's CDR3 is CASSYSADWDSPLHF. The CDR3 DNA reads TGTGCCAGCAGTTACTCCGCGGATTGGGATTCACCCCTCCACTTT. The J gene is TRBJ1-6, the V gene TRBV6-5; the D is unclear. V dropped 0 bases and J dropped 8 bases, with 11 bases sitting between them. Germline V gene lookup returns CDR1 MNHEY and CDR2 SVGAGI. This CDR3 is built from 15 residues.

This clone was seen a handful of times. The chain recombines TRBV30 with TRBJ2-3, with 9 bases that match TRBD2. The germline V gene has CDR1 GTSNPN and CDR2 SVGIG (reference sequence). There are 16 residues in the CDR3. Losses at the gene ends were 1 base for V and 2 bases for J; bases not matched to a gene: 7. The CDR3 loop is CAWSGERGAATDTQYF. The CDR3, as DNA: TGTGCCTGGAGTGGTGAGCGGGGGGCCGCCACAGATACGCAGTATTTT.

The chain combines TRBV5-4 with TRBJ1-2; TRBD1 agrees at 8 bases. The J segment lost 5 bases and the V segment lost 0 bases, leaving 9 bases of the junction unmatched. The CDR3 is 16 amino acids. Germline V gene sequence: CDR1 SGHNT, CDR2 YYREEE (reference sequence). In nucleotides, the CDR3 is TGTGCCAGCAGCTTGGAGCGACAGGGGAAGAAGTATGGCTACACCTTC. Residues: CASSLERQGKKYGYTF.

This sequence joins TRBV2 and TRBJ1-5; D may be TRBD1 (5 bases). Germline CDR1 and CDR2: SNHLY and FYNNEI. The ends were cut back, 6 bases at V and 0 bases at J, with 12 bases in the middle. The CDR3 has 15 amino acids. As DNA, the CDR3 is TGTGCCAGCAGCGGGGACGGTTATAGCAATCAGCCCCAGCATTTT. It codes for CASSGDGYSNQPQHF.

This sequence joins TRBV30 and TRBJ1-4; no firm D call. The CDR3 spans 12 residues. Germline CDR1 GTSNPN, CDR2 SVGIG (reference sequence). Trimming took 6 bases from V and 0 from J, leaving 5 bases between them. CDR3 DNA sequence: TGTGCCTGTTCAGCAACTAATGAAAAACTGTTTTTT. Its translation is CACSATNEKLFF.

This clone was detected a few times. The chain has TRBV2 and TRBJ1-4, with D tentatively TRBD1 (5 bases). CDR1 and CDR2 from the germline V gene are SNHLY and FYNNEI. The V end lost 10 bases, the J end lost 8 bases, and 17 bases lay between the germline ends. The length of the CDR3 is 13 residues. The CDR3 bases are TGTGCCACGAAGGGGCAGCCGGCGGAAAAACTGTTTTTT. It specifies CATKGQPAEKLFF.

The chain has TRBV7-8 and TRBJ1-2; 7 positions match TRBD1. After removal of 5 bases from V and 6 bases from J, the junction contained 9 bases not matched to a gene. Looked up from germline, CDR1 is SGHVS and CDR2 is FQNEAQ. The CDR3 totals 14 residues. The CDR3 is CASSPRTGRDGYTF. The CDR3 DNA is TGTGCCAGCAGCCCACGGACAGGCCGAGATGGCTACACCTTC.

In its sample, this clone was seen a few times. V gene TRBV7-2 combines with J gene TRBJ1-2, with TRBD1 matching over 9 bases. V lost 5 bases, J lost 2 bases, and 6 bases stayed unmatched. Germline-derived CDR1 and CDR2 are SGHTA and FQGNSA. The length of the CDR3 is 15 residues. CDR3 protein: CASSPRTGENYGYTF. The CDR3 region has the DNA TGTGCCAGCAGCCCCCGGACAGGGGAGAACTATGGCTACACCTTC.

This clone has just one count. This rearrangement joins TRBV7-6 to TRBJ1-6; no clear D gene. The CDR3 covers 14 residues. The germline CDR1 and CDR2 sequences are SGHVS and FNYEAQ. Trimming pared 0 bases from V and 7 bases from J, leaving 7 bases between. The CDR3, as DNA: TGTGCCAGCAGCTTAGCAGACGGAAATTCACCCCTCCACTTT. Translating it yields CASSLADGNSPLHF.

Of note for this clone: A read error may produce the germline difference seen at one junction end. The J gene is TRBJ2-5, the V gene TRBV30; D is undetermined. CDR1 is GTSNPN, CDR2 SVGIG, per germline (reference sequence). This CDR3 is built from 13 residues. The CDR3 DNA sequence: TGTGCCTGGAGTTCCCAGGCCCAAGAGATCCAGTACTTC. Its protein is CAWSSQAQEIQYF.

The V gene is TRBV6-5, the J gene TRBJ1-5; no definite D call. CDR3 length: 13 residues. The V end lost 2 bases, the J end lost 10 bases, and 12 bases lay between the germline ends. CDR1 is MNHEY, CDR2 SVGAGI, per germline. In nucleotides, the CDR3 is TGTGCCAGCAGTTACGGGGAGGCTACACCCCAGCATTTT. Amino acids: CASSYGEATPQHF.

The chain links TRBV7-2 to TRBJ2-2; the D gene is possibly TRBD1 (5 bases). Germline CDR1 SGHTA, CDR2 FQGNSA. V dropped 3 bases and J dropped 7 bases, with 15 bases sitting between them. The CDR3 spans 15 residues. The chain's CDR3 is CASSFIGRDHGELFF. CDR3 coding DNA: TGTGCCAGCAGCTTCATAGGCAGGGATCACGGGGAGCTGTTTTTT.

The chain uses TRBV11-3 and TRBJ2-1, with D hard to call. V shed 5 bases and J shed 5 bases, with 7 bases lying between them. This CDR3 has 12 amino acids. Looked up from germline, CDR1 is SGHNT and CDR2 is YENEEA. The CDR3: CASSQGNNEQFF. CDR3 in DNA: TGTGCCAGCAGCCAAGGGAACAATGAGCAGTTCTTC. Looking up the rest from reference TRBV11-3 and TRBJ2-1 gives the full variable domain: EAGVVQSPRYKIIEKKQPVAFWCNPISGHNTLYWYLQNLGQGPELLIRYENEEAVDDSQLPKDRFSAERLKGVDSTLKIQPAELGDSAVYLCASSQGNNEQFFGPGTRLTVL.

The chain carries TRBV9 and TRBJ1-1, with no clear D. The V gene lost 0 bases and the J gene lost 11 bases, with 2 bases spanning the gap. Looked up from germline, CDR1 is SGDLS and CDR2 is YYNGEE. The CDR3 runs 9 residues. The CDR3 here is CASSVAAFF. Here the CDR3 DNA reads TGTGCCAGCAGCGTAGCGGCTTTCTTT.

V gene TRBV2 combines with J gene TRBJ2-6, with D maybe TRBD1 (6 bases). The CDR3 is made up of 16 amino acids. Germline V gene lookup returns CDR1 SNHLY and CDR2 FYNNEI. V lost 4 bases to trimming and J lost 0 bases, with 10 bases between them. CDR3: CASSATGNSGANVLTF. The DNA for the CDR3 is TGTGCCAGCAGTGCCACAGGGAACTCTGGGGCCAACGTCCTGACTTTC.

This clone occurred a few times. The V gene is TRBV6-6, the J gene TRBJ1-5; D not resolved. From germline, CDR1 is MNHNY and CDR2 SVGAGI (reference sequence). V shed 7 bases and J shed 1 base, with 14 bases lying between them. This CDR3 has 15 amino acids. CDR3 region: CASIPGKSSNQPQHF. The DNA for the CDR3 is TGTGCCAGCATACCCGGCAAGTCCAGCAATCAGCCCCAGCATTTT.

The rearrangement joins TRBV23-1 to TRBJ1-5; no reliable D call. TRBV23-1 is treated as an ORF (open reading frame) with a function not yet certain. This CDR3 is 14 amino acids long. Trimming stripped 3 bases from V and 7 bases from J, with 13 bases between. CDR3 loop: CASSQSWVSQPQHF. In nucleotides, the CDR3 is TGCGCCAGCAGTCAGAGCTGGGTATCGCAGCCCCAGCATTTT.